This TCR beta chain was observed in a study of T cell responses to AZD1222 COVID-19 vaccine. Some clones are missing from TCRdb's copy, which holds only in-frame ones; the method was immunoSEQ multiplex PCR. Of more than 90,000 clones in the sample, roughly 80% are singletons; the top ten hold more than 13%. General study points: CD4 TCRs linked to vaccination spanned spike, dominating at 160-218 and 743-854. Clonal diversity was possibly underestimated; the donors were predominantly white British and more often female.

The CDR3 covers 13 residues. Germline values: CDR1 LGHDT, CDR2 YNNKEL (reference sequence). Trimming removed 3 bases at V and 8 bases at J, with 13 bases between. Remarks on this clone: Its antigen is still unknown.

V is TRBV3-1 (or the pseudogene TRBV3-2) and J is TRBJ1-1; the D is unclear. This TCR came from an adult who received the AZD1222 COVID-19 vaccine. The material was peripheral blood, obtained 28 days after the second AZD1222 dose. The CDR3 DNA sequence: TGTGCCAGCAGCCAGGTCAGAGGGAGCGAAGCTTTCTTT. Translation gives CASSQVRGSEAFF.